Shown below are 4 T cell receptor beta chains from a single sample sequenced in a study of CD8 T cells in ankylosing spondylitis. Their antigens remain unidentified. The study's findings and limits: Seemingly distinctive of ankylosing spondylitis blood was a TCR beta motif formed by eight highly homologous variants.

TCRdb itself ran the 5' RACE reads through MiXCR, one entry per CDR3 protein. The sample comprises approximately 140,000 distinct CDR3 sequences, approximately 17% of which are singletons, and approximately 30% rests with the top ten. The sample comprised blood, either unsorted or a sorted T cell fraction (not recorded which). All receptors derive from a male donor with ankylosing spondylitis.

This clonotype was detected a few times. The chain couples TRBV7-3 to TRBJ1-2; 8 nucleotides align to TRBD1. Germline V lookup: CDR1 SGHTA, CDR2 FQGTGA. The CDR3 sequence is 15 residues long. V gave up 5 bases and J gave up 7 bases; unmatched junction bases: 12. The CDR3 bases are TGTGCCAGCAGCCCTTGGACAGGGAGGTTTGGTGGCTACACCTTC. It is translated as CASSPWTGRFGGYTF.

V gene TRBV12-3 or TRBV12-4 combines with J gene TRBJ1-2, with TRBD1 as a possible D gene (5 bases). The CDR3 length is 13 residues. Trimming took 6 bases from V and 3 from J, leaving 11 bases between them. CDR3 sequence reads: CASSGRADYGYTF. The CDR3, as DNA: TGTGCCAGCAGCGGCAGGGCTGACTATGGCTACACCTTC.

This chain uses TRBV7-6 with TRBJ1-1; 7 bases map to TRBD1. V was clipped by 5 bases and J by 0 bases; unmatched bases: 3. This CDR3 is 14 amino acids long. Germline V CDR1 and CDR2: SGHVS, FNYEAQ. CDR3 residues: CASSPGGVNTEAFF. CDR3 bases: TGTGCCAGCAGCCCAGGGGGGGTGAACACTGAAGCTTTCTTT.

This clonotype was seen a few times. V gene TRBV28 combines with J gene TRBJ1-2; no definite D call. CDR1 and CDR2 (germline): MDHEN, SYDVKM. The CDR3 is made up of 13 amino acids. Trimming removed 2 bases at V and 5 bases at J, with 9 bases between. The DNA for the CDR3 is TGTGCCAGCAGTTTAAGTTTAGGGTATGGCTACACCTTC. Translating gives CASSLSLGYGYTF.